The 3 T cell receptor beta chains listed next were all sequenced from one sample in a study of blood T cell repertoires in COVID-19. Clones were read by immunoSEQ multiplex PCR, and TCRdb kept only the in-frame ones, dropping some. The repertoire holds a few hundred thousand clones, with about 83% as singletons. What was sequenced was peripheral blood. Receptor source: an elderly man with acute or convalescent COVID-19.

The chain joins TRBV18 to TRBJ1-6, with D perhaps TRBD1 (5 bases). V was shortened by 3 bases and J by 8 bases, with 11 bases between the two germline ends. CDR3 length: 14 amino acids. The germline gives CDR1 KGHSH, CDR2 LQKENI. CDR3 sequence reads: CASSPAGGDSPLHF. The CDR3 bases are TGTGCCAGCTCACCGGCGGGGGGTGATTCACCCCTCCACTTT. The whole variable domain, remainder taken from reference TRBV18 and TRBJ1-6, is NAGVMQNPRHLVRRRGQEARLRCSPMKGHSHVYWYRQLPEEGLKFMVYLQKENIIDESGMPKERFSAEFPKEGPSILRIQQVVRGDSAAYFCASSPAGGDSPLHFGNGTRLTVT.

The genes are TRBV6-4 and TRBJ1-2, with TRBD1 matching over 11 bases. Germline V lookup: CDR1 MRHNA, CDR2 SNTAGT. This CDR3 region has 15 residues. The J segment lost 4 bases and the V segment lost 4 bases, leaving 5 bases of the junction unmatched. CDR3 sequence reads: CASSAGTGGTYGYTF. The CDR3 DNA is TGTGCCAGCAGTGCCGGGACAGGGGGGACCTATGGCTACACCTTC.

This chain connects TRBV10-1 to TRBJ2-3, with D possibly TRBD2 on 7 matching bases. This CDR3 is 16 amino acids long. In germline, CDR1 is WNHNN, CDR2 SYGVQD (reference sequence). V shed 6 bases and J shed 2 bases, with 18 bases lying between them. The CDR3 spells CASREGDYIITDTQYF. DNA for the CDR3: TGCGCCAGCAGGGAGGGGGACTACATAATCACAGATACGCAGTATTTT.